This TCR beta chain was captured in a study of blood T cell repertoires in COVID-19. About the study: The origin of the acute and convalescent COVID-19 samples was the United States, Italy and Spain. Sources were T cells, B-cell-depleted T cells, or PBMCs; the material itself was cDNA or gDNA.

Clones were sequenced by immunoSEQ multiplex PCR, and TCRdb holds only the in-frame ones, with some missing. Among a few hundred thousand clones, roughly nine tenths were seen once, and the ten largest hold 0.7% to 0.95%. CDR3 length equals 15 residues. The ends were cut back, 2 bases at V and 4 bases at J, with 12 bases in the middle. In germline, CDR1 is KGHSH, CDR2 LQKENI. This chain joins TRBV18 and TRBJ1-3; no reliable D call. The receptor's source is a woman aged 40 to 50 who had been exposed to COVID-19. The specimen sequenced was PBMCs or T cells enriched from blood (not recorded which). The CDR3 sequence is CASSPTRGYGNTIYF. The DNA for the CDR3 is TGTGCCAGCTCACCAACACGGGGATACGGAAACACCATATATTTT.